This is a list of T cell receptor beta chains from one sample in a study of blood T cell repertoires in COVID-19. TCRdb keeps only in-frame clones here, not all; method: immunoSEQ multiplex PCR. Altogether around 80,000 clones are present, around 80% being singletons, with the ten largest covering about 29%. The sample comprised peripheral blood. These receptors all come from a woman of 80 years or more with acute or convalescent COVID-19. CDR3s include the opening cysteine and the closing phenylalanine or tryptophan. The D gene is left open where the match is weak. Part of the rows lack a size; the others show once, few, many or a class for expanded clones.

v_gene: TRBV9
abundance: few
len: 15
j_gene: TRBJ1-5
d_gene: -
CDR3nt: TGTGCCAGCAGCGCCGGGGCAGGGGAAAATCAGCCCCAGCATTTT
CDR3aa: CASSAGAGENQPQHF

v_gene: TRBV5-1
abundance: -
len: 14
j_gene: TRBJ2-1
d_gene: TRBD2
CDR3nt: TGCGCCAGCAGCTCGGGACTAGCGGGACCTGAGCAGTTCTTC
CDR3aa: CASSSGLAGPEQFF

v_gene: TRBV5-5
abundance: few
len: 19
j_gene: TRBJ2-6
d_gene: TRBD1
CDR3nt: TGTGCCAGCAGCCTCCGTCCGGGACAGGGCCTCTCTGGGGCCAACGTCCTGACTTTC
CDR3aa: CASSLRPGQGLSGANVLTF

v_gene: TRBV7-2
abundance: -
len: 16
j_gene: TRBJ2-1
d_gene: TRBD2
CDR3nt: TGTGCCAGCAGCCCGGGACTAGCGGGGAACTACAATGAGCAGTTCTTC
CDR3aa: CASSPGLAGNYNEQFF

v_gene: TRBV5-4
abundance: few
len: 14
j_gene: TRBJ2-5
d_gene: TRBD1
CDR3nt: TGTGCCAGCACCACCACAGGGGCACAAGAGACCCAGTACTTC
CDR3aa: CASTTTGAQETQYF

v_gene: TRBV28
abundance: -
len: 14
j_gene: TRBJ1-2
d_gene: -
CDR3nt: TGTGCCAGCAGTTTAGTGGCCAGGGACTATGGCTACACCTTC
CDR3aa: CASSLVARDYGYTF

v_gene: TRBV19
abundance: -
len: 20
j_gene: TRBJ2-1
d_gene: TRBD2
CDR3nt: TGTGCCAATAGTATCCGGGGGACTAGCGGGAGCGGGGGGACTTACAATGAGCAGTTCTTC
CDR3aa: CANSIRGTSGSGGTYNEQFF

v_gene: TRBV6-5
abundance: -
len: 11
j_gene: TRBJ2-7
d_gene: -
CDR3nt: TGTGCCAGCAGCCTCCGGAGCGAGCAGTACTTC
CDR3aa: CASSLRSEQYF

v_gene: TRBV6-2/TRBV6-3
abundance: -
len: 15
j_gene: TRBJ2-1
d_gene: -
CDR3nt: TGTGCCAGCAGTTACTTAGGGAGCTCCTACAATGAGCAGTTCTTC
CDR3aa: CASSYLGSSYNEQFF

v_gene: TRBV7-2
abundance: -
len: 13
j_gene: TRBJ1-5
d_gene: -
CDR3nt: TGTGCCAGCAGCCCAGATAGCAATCAGCCCCAGCATTTT
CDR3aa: CASSPDSNQPQHF

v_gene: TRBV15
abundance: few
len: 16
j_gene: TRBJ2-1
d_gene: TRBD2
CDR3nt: TGTGCCACCAGCACCAGACTAGCGGGAACGGACAATGAGCAGTTCTTC
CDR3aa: CATSTRLAGTDNEQFF